The clone carrying this TCR beta chain was counted many times. Antigen unknown. CDR3 length equals 19 residues. Germline trimming cut 6 bases from V and 1 base from J; bases unmatched to any gene: 12. Looked up from germline, CDR1 is SGHTA and CDR2 is FQGTGA. The record originates from a study of T cell repertoires in cytomegalovirus infection. Study at large: Public TCR beta signatures indicated both CMV infection and matching HLA type.

TCRdb reanalysed the reads using MiXCR and keeps one entry per CDR3 protein. The data hold about 270,000 distinct CDR3 sequences, with approximately 22% observed a single time. Study-wide points: Summed frequency of public TCR beta families distinguished CMV carriers with the relevant HLA. Ex vivo responses were dominated by HLA-C-restricted CMV-specific TCR beta clonotypes.

The chain joins TRBV7-3 to TRBJ2-3, with TRBD2 matching 14 bases. The source was cultured PBMCs, collected from culture after CMV antigen stimulation. This clonotype originated in a human donor in good health (CMV status not recorded). Some clones in this sample may be carry-over from other donors' samples. The CDR3 DNA sequence: TGTGCCAGCAGTTCGACAGGGGGACTAGCGGGAGCTGGCACAGATACGCAGTATTTT. It translates to CASSSTGGLAGAGTDTQYF.